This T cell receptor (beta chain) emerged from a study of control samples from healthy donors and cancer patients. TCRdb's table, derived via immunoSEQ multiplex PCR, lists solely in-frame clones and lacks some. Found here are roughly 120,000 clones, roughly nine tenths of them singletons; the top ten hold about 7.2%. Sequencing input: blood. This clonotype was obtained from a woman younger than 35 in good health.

CDR3 DNA sequence: TGTGCCAGCAGTTACTACACGGACGCGAGGAACACTGAAGCTTTCTTT. The encoded protein is CASSYYTDARNTEAFF. The chain is built from TRBV6-6 and TRBJ1-1, with D unclear. V lost 1 base and J 1 base, leaving 13 bases between the germline ends. The CDR3 is 16 amino acids. In germline, CDR1 is MNHNY, CDR2 SVGAGI (reference sequence).